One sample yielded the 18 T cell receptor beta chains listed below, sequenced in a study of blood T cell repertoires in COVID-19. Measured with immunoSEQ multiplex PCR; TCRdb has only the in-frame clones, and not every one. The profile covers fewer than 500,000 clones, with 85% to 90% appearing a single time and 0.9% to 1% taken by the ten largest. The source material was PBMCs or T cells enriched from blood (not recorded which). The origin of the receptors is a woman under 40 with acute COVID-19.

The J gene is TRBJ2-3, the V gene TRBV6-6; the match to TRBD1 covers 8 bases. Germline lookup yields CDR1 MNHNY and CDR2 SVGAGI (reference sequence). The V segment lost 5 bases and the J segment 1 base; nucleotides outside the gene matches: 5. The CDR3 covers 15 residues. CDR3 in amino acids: CASSPPGQGTDTQYF. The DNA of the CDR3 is TGTGCCAGCAGTCCACCGGGACAGGGCACAGATACGCAGTATTTT.

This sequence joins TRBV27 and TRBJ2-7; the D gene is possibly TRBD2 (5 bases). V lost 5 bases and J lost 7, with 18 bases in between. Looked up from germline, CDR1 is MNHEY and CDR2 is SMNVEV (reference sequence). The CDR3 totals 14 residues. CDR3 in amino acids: CASSPTGSSVEQYF. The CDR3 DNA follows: TGTGCCAGCAGTCCCACGGGATCTTCTGTGGAGCAGTACTTC.

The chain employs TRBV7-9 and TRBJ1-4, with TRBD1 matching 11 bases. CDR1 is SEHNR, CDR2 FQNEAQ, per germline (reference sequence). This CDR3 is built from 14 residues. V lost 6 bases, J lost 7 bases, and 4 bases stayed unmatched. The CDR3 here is CASRAGTGGEKLFF. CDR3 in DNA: TGTGCCAGCAGGGCCGGGACAGGGGGTGAAAAACTGTTTTTT.

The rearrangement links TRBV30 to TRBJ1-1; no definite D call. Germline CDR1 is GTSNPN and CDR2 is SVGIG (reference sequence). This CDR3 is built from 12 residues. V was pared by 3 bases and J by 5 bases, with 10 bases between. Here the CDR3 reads CAWSDRVTEAFF. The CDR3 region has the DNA TGTGCCTGGAGCGATCGGGTAACTGAAGCTTTCTTT. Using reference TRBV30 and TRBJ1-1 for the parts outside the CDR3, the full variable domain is SQTIHQWPATLVQPVGSPLSLECTVEGTSNPNLYWYRQAAGRGLQLLFYSVGIGQISSEVPQNLSASRPQDRQFILSSKKLLLSDSGFYLCAWSDRVTEAFFGQGTRLTVV.

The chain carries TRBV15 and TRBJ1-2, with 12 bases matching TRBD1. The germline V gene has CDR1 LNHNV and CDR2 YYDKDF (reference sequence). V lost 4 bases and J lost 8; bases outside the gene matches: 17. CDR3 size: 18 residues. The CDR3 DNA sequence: TGTGCCACCAGCAAGGGGATCGGGGGGACAGGGGGCTCGGAAGGCTACACCTTC. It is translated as CATSKGIGGTGGSEGYTF.

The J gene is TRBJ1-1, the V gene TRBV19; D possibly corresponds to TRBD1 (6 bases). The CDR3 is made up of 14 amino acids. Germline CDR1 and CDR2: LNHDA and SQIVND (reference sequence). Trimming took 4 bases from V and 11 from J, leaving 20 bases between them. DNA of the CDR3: TGTGCCAGTAGTAAGGGAACAGGGTTAGGTCAGGCTTTCTTT. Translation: CASSKGTGLGQAFF.

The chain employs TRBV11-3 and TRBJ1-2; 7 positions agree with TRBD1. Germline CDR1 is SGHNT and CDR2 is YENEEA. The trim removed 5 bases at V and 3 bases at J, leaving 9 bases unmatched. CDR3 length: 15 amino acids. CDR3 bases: TGTGCCAGCAGCACAAGGGGGCTGGGGTACTATGGCTACACCTTC. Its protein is CASSTRGLGYYGYTF.

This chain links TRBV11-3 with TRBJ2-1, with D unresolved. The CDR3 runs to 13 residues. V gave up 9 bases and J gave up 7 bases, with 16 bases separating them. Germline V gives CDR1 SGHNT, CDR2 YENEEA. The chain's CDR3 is CASSLTLVNEQFF. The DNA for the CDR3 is TGTGCCAGTTCATTGACTCTAGTGAATGAGCAGTTCTTC.

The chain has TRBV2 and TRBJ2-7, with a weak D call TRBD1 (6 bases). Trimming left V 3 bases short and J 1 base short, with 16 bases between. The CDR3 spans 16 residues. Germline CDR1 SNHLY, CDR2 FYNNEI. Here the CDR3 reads CASSEPPWTASYEQYF. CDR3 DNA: TGTGCCAGCAGTGAGCCCCCTTGGACAGCGTCCTACGAGCAGTACTTC.

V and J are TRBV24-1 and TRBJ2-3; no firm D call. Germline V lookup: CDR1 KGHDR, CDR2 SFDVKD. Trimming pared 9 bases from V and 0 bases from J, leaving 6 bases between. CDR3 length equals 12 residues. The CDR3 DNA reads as TGTGCCACCGCGCTTAGCACAGATACGCAGTATTTT. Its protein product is CATALSTDTQYF.

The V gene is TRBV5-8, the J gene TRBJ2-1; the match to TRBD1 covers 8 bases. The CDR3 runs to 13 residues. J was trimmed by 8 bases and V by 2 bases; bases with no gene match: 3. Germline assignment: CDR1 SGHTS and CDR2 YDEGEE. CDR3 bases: TGTGCCAGCAGCTTAGGACAGGGCGATGAGCAGTTCTTC. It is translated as CASSLGQGDEQFF.

In nucleotides, the CDR3 is TGTGCCACCAGTGATTTGCAGGGGACCTATGGCTACACCTTC. It translates to CATSDLQGTYGYTF. The chain links TRBV24-1 to TRBJ1-2, with D possibly TRBD1 on 6 matching bases. V dropped 0 bases and J dropped 4 bases, with 8 bases sitting between them. CDR3 length: 14 amino acids. Germline V gene sequence: CDR1 KGHDR, CDR2 SFDVKD.

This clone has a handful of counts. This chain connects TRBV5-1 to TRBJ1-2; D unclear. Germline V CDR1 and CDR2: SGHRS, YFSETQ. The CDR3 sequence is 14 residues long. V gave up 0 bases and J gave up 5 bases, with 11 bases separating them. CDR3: CASSLEGGEYGYTF. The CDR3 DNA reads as TGCGCCAGCAGCTTGGAGGGCGGGGAGTATGGCTACACCTTC.

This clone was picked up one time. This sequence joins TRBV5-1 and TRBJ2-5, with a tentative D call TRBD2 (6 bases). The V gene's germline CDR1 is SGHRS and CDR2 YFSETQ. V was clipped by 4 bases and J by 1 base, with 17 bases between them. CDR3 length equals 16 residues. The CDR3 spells CASSATNRDSQETQYF. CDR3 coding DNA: TGCGCCAGCAGCGCGACAAACCGGGACTCCCAAGAGACCCAGTACTTC.

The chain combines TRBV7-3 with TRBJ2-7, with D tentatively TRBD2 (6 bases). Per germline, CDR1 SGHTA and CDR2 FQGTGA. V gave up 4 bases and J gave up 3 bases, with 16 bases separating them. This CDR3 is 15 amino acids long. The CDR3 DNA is TGTGCCAGCAGCTCCCCTAGGGACTTAAACTACGAGCAGTACTTC. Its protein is CASSSPRDLNYEQYF.

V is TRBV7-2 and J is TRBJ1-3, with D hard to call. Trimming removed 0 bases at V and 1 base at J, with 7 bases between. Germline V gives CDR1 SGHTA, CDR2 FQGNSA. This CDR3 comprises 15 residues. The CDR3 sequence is CASSLAAGSGNTIYF. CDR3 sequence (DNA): TGTGCCAGCAGCTTAGCGGCCGGGTCTGGAAACACCATATATTTT.

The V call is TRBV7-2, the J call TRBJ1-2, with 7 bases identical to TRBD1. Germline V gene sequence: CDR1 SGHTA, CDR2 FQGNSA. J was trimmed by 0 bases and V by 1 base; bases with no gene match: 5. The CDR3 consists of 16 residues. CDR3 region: CASSLVGTVTNYGYTF. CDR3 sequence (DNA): TGTGCCAGCAGCTTAGTGGGGACAGTCACTAACTATGGCTACACCTTC. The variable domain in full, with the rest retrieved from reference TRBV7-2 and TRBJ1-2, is GAGVSQSPSNKVTEKGKDVELRCDPISGHTALYWYRQSLGQGLEFLIYFQGNSAPDKSGLPSDRFSAERTGGSVSTLTIQRTQQEDSAVYLCASSLVGTVTNYGYTFGSGTRLTVV.

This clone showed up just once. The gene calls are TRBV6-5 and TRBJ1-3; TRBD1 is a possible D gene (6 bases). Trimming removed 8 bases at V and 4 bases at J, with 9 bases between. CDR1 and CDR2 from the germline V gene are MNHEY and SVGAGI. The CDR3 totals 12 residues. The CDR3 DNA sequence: TGTGCCAGCTGGACAGCCGGAAACACCATATATTTT. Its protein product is CASWTAGNTIYF.